The 5 T cell receptor beta chains listed next were all sequenced from one sample in a study of blood T cells in healthy people across ages. PCR was performed a second time for about 6 to 12 cycles using a sample-barcoded 5' primer and a J-beta primer mix. TCRdb re-called the 5' RACE reads through MiXCR, storing one row per CDR3 protein. The sample shows around 780,000 distinct CDR3 sequences, about 56% of them seen only once. Specimen: blood. The source of these receptors is a man aged 40-49 years in good health.

This clonotype was recorded many times. This chain uses TRBV5-1 with TRBJ2-3; D gene unclear. Germline V lookup: CDR1 SGHRS, CDR2 YFSETQ. V gave up 1 base and J gave up 4 bases, with 10 bases separating them. This CDR3 has 14 residues. CDR3 DNA sequence: TGCGCCAGCAGCTTGACTACGACCCCAGATACGCAGTATTTT. This sequence encodes CASSLTTTPDTQYF.

This chain joins TRBV7-2 and TRBJ2-2, with 9 bases aligning to TRBD1. Germline V gene data show CDR1 as SGHTA and CDR2 as FQGNSA. The length of the CDR3 is 15 residues. The V and J ends lost 5 bases and 7 bases, in that order; junction bases with no gene match: 8. CDR3 in amino acids: CASSRDNRGLGELFF. The DNA of the CDR3 is TGTGCCAGCAGCCGAGATAACAGGGGGCTCGGGGAGCTGTTTTTT. The variable domain in full, with the rest retrieved from reference TRBV7-2 and TRBJ2-2, is GAGVSQSPSNKVTEKGKDVELRCDPISGHTALYWYRQSLGQGLEFLIYFQGNSAPDKSGLPSDRFSAERTGGSVSTLTIQRTQQEDSAVYLCASSRDNRGLGELFFGEGSRLTVL.

The rearrangement uses TRBV28 and TRBJ2-1, with D possibly being TRBD1 or TRBD2 (6 bases each). Germline CDR1 is MDHEN and CDR2 is SYDVKM. V lost 10 bases and J 7 bases, leaving 17 bases between the germline ends. The length of the CDR3 is 13 residues. The CDR3 DNA reads TGTGCCACCAAGGGGGGTGGCGTAAATGAGCAGTTCTTC. Translating gives CATKGGGVNEQFF.

The chain combines TRBV7-8 with TRBJ2-3; TRBD1 matches at 9 bases. The CDR3 totals 20 residues. The V and J ends lost 4 bases and 3 bases, in that order; junction bases with no gene match: 20. Germline values: CDR1 SGHVS, CDR2 FQNEAQ. DNA for the CDR3: TGTGCCAGCAGCTGCTACAGGGGGCGATCGTCAGGAGTAGGTACAGATACGCAGTATTTT. It encodes CASSCYRGRSSGVGTDTQYF.

This clonotype was picked up a small number of times. The chain employs TRBV9 and TRBJ2-7; D unclear. Per the germline V gene, CDR1 is SGDLS and CDR2 is YYNGEE. V dropped 0 bases and J dropped 1 base, with 8 bases sitting between them. The CDR3 is 14 residues long. The CDR3 sequence: CASSVEEKSYEQYF. The CDR3 DNA reads as TGTGCCAGCAGCGTAGAGGAGAAATCCTACGAGCAGTACTTC.